This TCR beta chain was profiled in a study of cytomegalovirus exposure and HLA in healthy donors. Study summary: Membership in the Caucasian-associated ancestry cluster was found for 65% to 85% of 350 to 450 genotyped donors.

Findings of the study overall: An analysis that came later showed most CMV-associated TCR beta chains appearing HLA-restricted. Reportedly, TCR beta sequences accurately predicted HLA-A and HLA-B alleles in most subjects.

The PCR ran on 60 Vbeta and 13 Jbeta primers. Sequenced by immunoSEQ multiplex PCR; TCRdb stores in-frame clones only, minus some. The sample has some 87,000 clones, approximately 80% seen once. Points on this clone: Its antigen is still unknown.

The sequence came from a man aged 25-45 years in good health and CMV-seronegative. Sequencing was done on a sample of PBMCs.

In nucleotides, the CDR3 is TGTGCCAGCAGCACAGTAAGCACTGAAGCTTTCTTT. This sequence encodes CASSTVSTEAFF. The V call is TRBV28, the J call TRBJ1-1; D uncertain. CDR3 length: 12 amino acids. Looked up from germline, CDR1 is MDHEN and CDR2 is SYDVKM. V lost 6 bases and J 4 bases, leaving 9 bases between the germline ends.